This T cell receptor beta chain was profiled in a study of T-cell reconstitution after alpha-beta-depleted transplantation in children. TCRbeta library construction was performed incorporating unique molecular identifiers. TCRdb re-called the PCR reads through MiXCR, storing one row per CDR3 protein. In the table there are 500,000 or so distinct CDR3 sequences, approximately 32% of which are singletons. The CDR3 is 15 amino acids. In regard to this clonotype: A read error may produce the germline difference seen at one junction end.

The sequences come from PBMCs from the stem cell graft donor, collected from the stem cell graft. The TCR was taken from a human donor who donated a stem cell graft to a child with aplastic anemia. The chain links TRBV12-3 or TRBV12-4 to TRBJ2-7; 10 nucleotides agree with TRBD1. The CDR3, as DNA: TGTGCCAACAGTGGCACCGGGACAGGGGTCTACGAGCAGTACTTC. Amino acids: CANSGTGTGVYEQYF.